A selection of T cell receptor beta chains follows, all from one sample in a study of beta chain features in type 1 diabetes. The protocol was immunoSEQ multiplex PCR, while the TCRdb copy is restricted to in-frame clones and leaves out a portion. The sample holds about 170,000 clones, approximately 8% seen once. Sequencing used central memory CD4+ T cells from blood. These receptors were obtained from a man aged 18 to 30 with type 1 diabetes. CDR3s include the opening cysteine and the closing phenylalanine or tryptophan. A D gene is named only where the DNA matches it firmly. Clone size is stated in some rows and not others, as once, few, many or a class when expanded.

NA	TRBV7-2	TRBJ2-1	NA	TGTGCCAGCACAAACGGCGGTGAGCAGTTCTTC	CASTNGGEQFF
NA	TRBV10-3	TRBJ1-2	NA	TGTGCCATCAGTGACCCAGGGTATGGCTACACCTTC	CAISDPGYGYTF
NA	TRBV7-2	TRBJ1-5	TRBD1	TGTGCCAGCAGCCTCCACGGGACAGGGAATCAGCCCCAGCATTTT	CASSLHGTGNQPQHF
few	TRBV9	TRBJ2-3	TRBD2	TGTGCCAGCAGCGACGGACTAGCGGATACGCAGTATTTT	CASSDGLADTQYF
few	TRBV4-3	TRBJ1-6	TRBD1	TGCGCCAGCAGCCAAGAAGGACAGGGGGCAGGGTCACCCCTCCACTTT	CASSQEGQGAGSPLHF
NA	TRBV11-2	TRBJ2-3	TRBD1	TGTGCCAGCAGCCGAGGGACAGGTCGCACAGATACGCAGTATTTT	CASSRGTGRTDTQYF
few	TRBV7-2	TRBJ2-5	NA	TGTGCCAGCAGCGTCCTAGGAGAGACCCAGTACTTC	CASSVLGETQYF
NA	TRBV19	TRBJ2-1	TRBD2	TGTGCCAGTAGTAGTCTAGCGGAAAACAATGAGCAGTTCTTC	CASSSLAENNEQFF
NA	TRBV18	TRBJ2-4	NA	TGTGCCAGCTCACCACCGTCTCCGGGGGAGGAAAACATTCAGTACTTC	CASSPPSPGEENIQYF
NA	TRBV18	TRBJ2-7	TRBD1	TGTGCCAGCTCACCAAGGACAGGAAGCTACGAGCAGTACTTC	CASSPRTGSYEQYF
NA	TRBV6-5	TRBJ2-2	NA	TGTGCCAGCAGTGCGGGGGCCGTGGGGGAGCTGTTTTTT	CASSAGAVGELFF
many	TRBV5-1	TRBJ1-1	NA	TGCGCCAGCAGTGCAAGGGGGTCGGACACTGAAGCTTTCTTT	CASSARGSDTEAFF
NA	TRBV5-1	TRBJ2-7	NA	TGCGCCAGCAGCCAATCAACAGGAGAGTCCTACGAGCAGTACTTC	CASSQSTGESYEQYF
few	TRBV6-1	TRBJ2-6	NA	TGTGCCAGCAGTGCGGTACAGGGCCACTCTGGGGCCAACGTCCTGACTTTC	CASSAVQGHSGANVLTF
few	TRBV7-9	TRBJ1-2	NA	TGTGCCAGCAGCTTCGCTGGGGCCTATGGCTACACCTTC	CASSFAGAYGYTF
NA	TRBV7-2	TRBJ2-3	TRBD1	TGTGCCACCAGGGACAGGGTTGGCACAGATACGCAGTATTTT	CATRDRVGTDTQYF
few	TRBV9	TRBJ2-1	TRBD2	TGTGCCAGCAGCCCAACCGGGACTAGCGGATACAATGAGCAGTTCTTC	CASSPTGTSGYNEQFF
NA	TRBV30	TRBJ1-2	NA	TGTGCCTGGAGTGTAGCAGGAGGAAATAACTATGGCTACACCTTC	CAWSVAGGNNYGYTF
few	TRBV5-1	TRBJ1-5	NA	TGCGCCAGCAGCGAGGGCGGGGTCGTCAATCAGCCCCAGCATTTT	CASSEGGVVNQPQHF
NA	TRBV6-5	TRBJ2-5	TRBD2	TGTGCCAGCAGTTGGGGGGGACTAGCGGGCCAAGAGACCCAGTACTTC	CASSWGGLAGQETQYF
NA	TRBV5-1	TRBJ2-3	TRBD2	TGCGCCAGCAGCTCCGGACTAGCGGTTGGCGCAGATACGCAGTATTTT	CASSSGLAVGADTQYF
few	TRBV18	TRBJ2-7	TRBD2	TGTGCCAGCTCACCGCCGCCCTTAGCGGGACCGGGCTACGAGCAGTACTTC	CASSPPPLAGPGYEQYF
few	TRBV7-2	TRBJ1-2	TRBD1	TGTGCCAGCAGCTTGAAACTAATGGGACAGGGGATCTATGGCTACACCTTC	CASSLKLMGQGIYGYTF
NA	TRBV27	TRBJ2-7	TRBD1	TGTGCCAGCAGCGTCAGGTGGACAGGGTCCTACGAGCAGTACTTC	CASSVRWTGSYEQYF
NA	TRBV12-2	TRBJ2-1	NA	TGTGCAAGTCGCCAAGAGGCCGGGAGGGCCTTATACAATGAGCAGTTCTTC	CASRQEAGRALYNEQFF
NA	TRBV5-6	TRBJ2-7	NA	TGTGCCAGCAGCTCGAGACTCCTGTCTGACTACGAGCAGTACTTC	CASSSRLLSDYEQYF
NA	TRBV4-3	TRBJ2-3	TRBD1	TGCGCCAGCAGCCAAGATGGGGCCGGGACAGGGAGATCAGATACGCAGTATTTT	CASSQDGAGTGRSDTQYF
NA	TRBV29-1	TRBJ2-7	NA	TGCAGCGTTCAGACTAGTTTTTCCTACGAGCAGTACTTC	CSVQTSFSYEQYF